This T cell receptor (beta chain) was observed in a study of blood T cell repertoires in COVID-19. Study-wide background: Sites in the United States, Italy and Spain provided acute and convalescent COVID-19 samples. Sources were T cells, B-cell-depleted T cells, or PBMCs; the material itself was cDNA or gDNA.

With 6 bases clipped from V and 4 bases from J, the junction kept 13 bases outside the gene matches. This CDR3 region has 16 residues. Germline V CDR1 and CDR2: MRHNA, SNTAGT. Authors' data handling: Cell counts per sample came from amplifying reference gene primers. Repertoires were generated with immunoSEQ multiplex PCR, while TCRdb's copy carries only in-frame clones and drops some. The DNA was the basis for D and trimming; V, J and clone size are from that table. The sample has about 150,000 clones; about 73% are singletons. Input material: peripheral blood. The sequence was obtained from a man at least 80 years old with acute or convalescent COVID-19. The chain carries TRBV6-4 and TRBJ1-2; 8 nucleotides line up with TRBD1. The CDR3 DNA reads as TGTGCCAGCAGGCCACCACTCACGGGACAGGTCTATGGCTACACCTTC. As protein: CASRPPLTGQVYGYTF.